The clone carrying this T cell receptor (beta chain) has ten or more counts. Per germline, CDR1 DFQATT and CDR2 SNEGSKA (reference sequence). This CDR3 has 15 amino acids. V lost 6 bases and J lost 4, with 20 bases in between. Using its own MiXCR run on the 5' RACE reads, TCRdb lists one record per CDR3 protein. The sample has about 20,000 distinct CDR3 sequences; 2% to 3% are singletons. These data come from a study of neurological immune-mediated disorders. The TCR sequence derives from a woman between 18 and 29 years old with multiple sclerosis. The chain links TRBV20-1 to TRBJ2-3; no definite D call. Sample: PBMCs. CDR3 sequence reads: CSASGPRPSADTQYF. The CDR3 bases are TGCAGTGCGTCCGGACCGAGGCCATCCGCAGATACGCAGTATTTT.